The T cell receptor (beta chain) described here comes from a study of shared clonotypes between healthy human individuals. Method: immunoSEQ multiplex PCR; TCRdb's copy keeps in-frame clones and lacks some. The table shows 85,000 to 100,000 clones, with roughly three quarters occurring only once. CDR1 SQVTM and CDR2 ANQGSEA come from the germline V gene. This CDR3 is built from 13 residues. The V gene lost 4 bases and the J gene lost 2 bases, with 12 bases spanning the gap. Sequenced sample: memory CD8+ T cells sorted from blood. Noted subset: CD45RO+ cells pooled with CCR7-negative TemRA cells. This receptor was identified in a man under 40 in good health. The rearrangement links TRBV29-1 to TRBJ2-7, with D possibly matching TRBD2 (5 bases). DNA of the CDR3: TGCAGCGTTGTGTGGGGAGACACCTACGAGCAGTACTTC. Amino acid sequence: CSVVWGDTYEQYF.